The clone carrying this T cell receptor beta chain was seen a single time. This sample is drawn from a study of shared clonotypes between healthy human individuals. Assay used: immunoSEQ multiplex PCR; TCRdb lists only in-frame clones, some missing. The table records 950,000 to 1,300,000 clones, about three quarters of them present only once. The germline V and J ends were trimmed by 6 bases and 1 base, with 13 bases remaining between them. CDR3 length: 15 amino acids. CDR1 MDHEN and CDR2 SYDVKM come from the germline V gene. The sequenced material came from memory CD4+ T cells sorted from blood. The subset was: CD45RA-negative fraction. This clonotype originated in a man between 18 and 35 years old in good health. This sequence joins TRBV28 and TRBJ2-1; TRBD2 might be the D (5 bases). CDR3 amino acids: CASSPPRGSYNEQFF. The CDR3 DNA is TGTGCCAGCAGCCCCCCTCGGGGTTCCTACAATGAGCAGTTCTTC.